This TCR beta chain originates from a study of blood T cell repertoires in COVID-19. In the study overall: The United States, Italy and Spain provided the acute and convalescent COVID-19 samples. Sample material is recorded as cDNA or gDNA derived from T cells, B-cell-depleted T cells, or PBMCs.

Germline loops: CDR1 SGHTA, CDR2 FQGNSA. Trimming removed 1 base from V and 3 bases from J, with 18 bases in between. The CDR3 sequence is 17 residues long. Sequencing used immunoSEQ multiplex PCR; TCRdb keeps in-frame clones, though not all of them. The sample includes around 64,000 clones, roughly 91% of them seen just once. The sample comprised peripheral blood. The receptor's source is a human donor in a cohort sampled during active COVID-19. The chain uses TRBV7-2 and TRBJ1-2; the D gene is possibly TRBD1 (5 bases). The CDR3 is CASSLVNMGQGHYGYTF. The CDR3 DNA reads TGTGCCAGCAGCTTAGTGAATATGGGTCAGGGTCACTATGGCTACACCTTC.